This record covers a single T cell receptor (beta chain). The data stem from a study of blood T cell repertoires in COVID-19. Looking at the study overall: Material from acute and convalescent COVID-19 was sourced from the United States, Italy and Spain.

Seattle participants joined during active infection and were tracked over time. This CDR3 spans 16 amino acids. Germline assignment: CDR1 SGHRS and CDR2 YFSETQ. V was trimmed by 0 bases and J by 4 bases, leaving 14 bases between them. Sequenced by immunoSEQ multiplex PCR; TCRdb stores in-frame clones only, minus some. The sample contains 150,000 or so clones, 80% to 90% of which appear only once. The TCR originated in a woman in her sixties with COVID-19, enrolled during active disease. V gene TRBV5-1 combines with J gene TRBJ1-3, with no clear D. Sequences were obtained from peripheral blood. The CDR3 region is CASSLVDTPGGNTIYF. The CDR3 DNA reads TGCGCCAGCAGCTTGGTAGACACCCCGGGGGGAAACACCATATATTTT.